These 30 T cell receptor beta chains were all obtained from the same sample, sequenced in a study of T cell changes during pregnancy in multiple sclerosis. Sequenced by immunoSEQ multiplex PCR; TCRdb stores in-frame clones only, minus some. The profile covers about 110,000 clones, with 91% appearing a single time and roughly 1.6% taken by the ten largest. The input for sequencing was peripheral blood, taken before pregnancy. All receptors derive from a female donor with multiple sclerosis, enrolled in a pregnancy study.

This rearrangement joins TRBV5-1 to TRBJ2-1; possibly TRBD2 for D (6 bases). Germline CDR1 reads SGHRS; CDR2 reads YFSETQ. The CDR3 consists of 14 residues. V lost 4 bases, J lost 15 bases, and 23 bases lay in between. Here the CDR3 reads CASSAGTVFRVGFF. The CDR3 DNA sequence: TGCGCCAGCAGCGCCGGGACTGTTTTTCGTGTGGGGTTCTTC.

The CDR3 is CSARQDYEAFF. The DNA of the CDR3 is TGCAGTGCTAGGCAGGATTATGAAGCTTTCTTT. The chain has TRBV20-1 and TRBJ1-1; D uncertain. The V gene lost 3 bases and the J gene lost 7 bases, with 9 bases spanning the gap. In germline, CDR1 is DFQATT, CDR2 SNEGSKA (reference sequence). This CDR3 has 11 residues.

This clone has only one observation. The V call is TRBV30, the J call TRBJ2-1, with 9 positions matching TRBD2. CDR3 size: 15 residues. Germline assignment: CDR1 GTSNPN and CDR2 SVGIG (reference sequence). Trimming cost V 2 bases and J 5 bases; bases outside gene matches: 7. CDR3 nucleotide sequence: TGTGCCTGGAGTCGTGGGAGACTAGCGGACAATGAGCAGTTCTTC. It encodes CAWSRGRLADNEQFF.

The V call is TRBV15, the J call TRBJ1-1; tentatively, D is TRBD1 (6 bases). This CDR3 is built from 17 residues. V lost 3 bases, J lost 4 bases, and 21 bases lay in between. Germline CDR1 LNHNV, CDR2 YYDKDF (reference sequence). The CDR3: CATSSSGWGGGTTEAFF. DNA for the CDR3: TGTGCCACCAGCAGTTCAGGGTGGGGAGGGGGGACCACTGAAGCTTTCTTT.

V is TRBV16 and J is TRBJ1-5, with 11 nucleotides matching TRBD1. This CDR3 has 15 residues. The J segment lost 3 bases and the V segment lost 4 bases, leaving 2 bases of the junction unmatched. From germline, CDR1 is KGHSY and CDR2 FQNENV. The chain's CDR3 is CASSRTGGPNQPQHF. CDR3 bases: TGTGCCAGCAGCCGGACAGGGGGCCCCAATCAGCCCCAGCATTTT.

J is TRBJ2-5 and V is TRBV11-3; TRBD2 agrees at 9 bases. The J segment lost 0 bases and the V segment lost 1 base, leaving 3 bases of the junction unmatched. This CDR3 region has 16 residues. Per germline, CDR1 SGHNT and CDR2 YENEEA. In DNA form, the CDR3 reads TGTGCCAGCAGCTTAGGCGCGGGGGGGTACCAAGAGACCCAGTACTTC. Translated: CASSLGAGGYQETQYF.

The chain combines TRBV9 with TRBJ1-3; TRBD1 agrees at 10 bases. This CDR3 contains 19 residues. The germline gives CDR1 SGDLS, CDR2 YYNGEE. V dropped 3 bases and J dropped 2; count of bases not matched to a gene: 14. The CDR3 nucleotides are TGTGCCAGCAGCGCGACAGGGGGCCAGGGATTTAGAGCTGGAAACACCATATATTTT. Amino acids: CASSATGGQGFRAGNTIYF.

The rearrangement uses TRBV11-3 and TRBJ2-5, with TRBD1 matching 10 bases. The CDR3 loop spans 15 amino acids. Trimming at V came to 5 bases and at J to 4 bases, leaving 7 bases not matched to a gene. The germline gives CDR1 SGHNT, CDR2 YENEEA. This CDR3 reads CASSVRRTGGETQYF. The CDR3 DNA reads TGTGCCAGCAGCGTTCGTCGGACAGGGGGAGAGACCCAGTACTTC.

This CDR3 reads CAADSEAFF. DNA of the CDR3: TGTGCCGCGGACAGTGAAGCTTTCTTT. V and J are TRBV28 and TRBJ1-1; tentatively, D is TRBD1 (6 bases). V dropped 11 bases and J dropped 7 bases, with 8 bases sitting between them. This CDR3 has 9 residues. Germline V gene sequence: CDR1 MDHEN, CDR2 SYDVKM.

V usage is TRBV28 and J usage is TRBJ1-1; no clear D gene. CDR1 and CDR2 from the germline V gene are MDHEN and SYDVKM. V was shortened by 2 bases and J by 3 bases, with 10 bases between the two germline ends. CDR3 size: 14 residues. The CDR3 loop reads CASSLISSDTEAFF. In DNA form, the CDR3 reads TGTGCCAGCAGTTTAATATCCAGCGACACTGAAGCTTTCTTT.

The rearrangement links TRBV19 to TRBJ1-1; TRBD1 matches 7 bases. The V gene end was trimmed by 6 bases and the J gene end by 0 bases; junction bases not matched to a gene: 7. There are 15 residues in the CDR3. Germline CDR1 and CDR2: LNHDA and SQIVND (reference sequence). Here the CDR3 reads CASRYGTALNTEAFF. The CDR3 DNA follows: TGTGCCAGTAGGTACGGGACAGCCTTGAACACTGAAGCTTTCTTT.

The V call is TRBV6-5, the J call TRBJ1-1, with D tentatively TRBD1 (6 bases). Germline assignment: CDR1 MNHEY and CDR2 SVGAGI. V was clipped by 6 bases and J by 0 bases, with 11 bases between them. There are 14 residues in the CDR3. The DNA for the CDR3 is TGTGCCAGCAGACAAGACAGGCTGAACACTGAAGCTTTCTTT. Protein product: CASRQDRLNTEAFF.

The chain is built from TRBV6-5 and TRBJ1-5; 9 nucleotides align to TRBD1. In germline, CDR1 is MNHEY, CDR2 SVGAGI. The CDR3 runs 15 residues. The trim removed 7 bases at V and 2 bases at J, leaving 6 bases unmatched. The CDR3 coding sequence is TGTGCCAGCAACCACGACAGGGGGGGCAATCAGCCCCAGCATTTT. Its translation: CASNHDRGGNQPQHF.

The chain uses TRBV6-5 and TRBJ1-5; 7 bases are a match to TRBD1. The germline V gene has CDR1 MNHEY and CDR2 SVGAGI. This CDR3 contains 14 residues. Trimming took 4 bases from V and 4 from J; bases not matched to a gene: 4. In nucleotides, the CDR3 is TGTGCCAGCAGTTCCGGGACAGAGAATCAGCCCCAGCATTTT. Translation gives CASSSGTENQPQHF.

J is TRBJ2-7 and V is TRBV25-1, with TRBD2 matching over 8 bases. J was trimmed by 9 bases and V by 3 bases; bases with no gene match: 7. Germline loops: CDR1 MGHDK, CDR2 SYGVNS. The CDR3 is made up of 13 amino acids. Here the CDR3 DNA reads TGTGCCAGCAGTGATCCCGGGGGGGGCGTGCAGTACTTC. Residues: CASSDPGGGVQYF.

The chain carries TRBV5-8 and TRBJ1-2; TRBD1 aligns across 9 bases. The V and J ends lost 5 bases and 7 bases, in that order; junction bases with no gene match: 6. Germline V gene data show CDR1 as SGHTS and CDR2 as YDEGEE. The CDR3 totals 13 residues. CDR3 DNA sequence: TGTGCCAGCAGACTTACAGGGGGCGTTGGCTACACCTTC. Protein product: CASRLTGGVGYTF.

The chain uses TRBV7-3 and TRBJ2-1, with TRBD2 as a possible D gene (7 bases). V gave up 3 bases and J gave up 8 bases, with 20 bases separating them. In germline, CDR1 is SGHTA, CDR2 FQGTGA. CDR3 length equals 16 residues. The CDR3 loop reads CASSLSDAGAGYEQFF. The DNA for the CDR3 is TGTGCCAGCAGCTTGTCTGACGCGGGGGCCGGGTATGAGCAGTTCTTC.

The V gene is TRBV19, the J gene TRBJ2-1; 12 bases align to TRBD1. CDR3 length equals 17 residues. Looked up from germline, CDR1 is LNHDA and CDR2 is SQIVND (reference sequence). V dropped 3 bases and J dropped 7; count of bases not matched to a gene: 10. Here the CDR3 reads CASSIRVGDRGRNEQFF. For the CDR3, the DNA is TGTGCCAGTAGTATTCGAGTCGGGGACAGGGGGCGGAATGAGCAGTTCTTC.

V is TRBV28 and J is TRBJ1-5; D call uncertain. Germline-derived CDR1 and CDR2 are MDHEN and SYDVKM. Trimming removed 4 bases at V and 5 bases at J, with 18 bases between. The CDR3 consists of 16 residues. The DNA of the CDR3 is TGTGCCAGCAGTTCGCTACTCGGGGTTTTGGATCAGCCCCAGCATTTT. This codes for CASSSLLGVLDQPQHF.

The gene calls are TRBV11-2 and TRBJ1-1; possible D gene TRBD1, 5 bases. Looked up from germline, CDR1 is SGHAT and CDR2 is FQNNGV. The V end lost 5 bases, the J end lost 11 bases, and 15 bases lay between the germline ends. The CDR3 totals 12 residues. In nucleotides, the CDR3 is TGTGCCAGCAGCACCTCAGGGTCAGTGGCTTTCTTT. Translation: CASSTSGSVAFF.

The J gene is TRBJ2-7, the V gene TRBV6-5, with a possible D match to TRBD2 (6 bases). Germline V gene data show CDR1 as MNHEY and CDR2 as SVGAGI. The CDR3 has 16 residues. Trimming removed 0 bases at V and 3 bases at J, with 15 bases between. The CDR3 region is CASSYSDAEAGYEQYF. Here the CDR3 DNA reads TGTGCCAGCAGTTACTCTGACGCCGAAGCGGGCTACGAGCAGTACTTC.

The chain links TRBV7-3 to TRBJ2-1, with TRBD2 matching over 12 bases. Germline CDR1 and CDR2: SGHTA and FQGTGA. This CDR3 spans 15 amino acids. Trimming took 5 bases from V and 7 from J; bases not matched to a gene: 6. CDR3 nucleotides: TGTGCCAGCAGCCAACTAGCGGGGGGTCCTAATGAGCAGTTCTTC. It encodes CASSQLAGGPNEQFF.

V and J are TRBV27 and TRBJ1-2; D is perhaps TRBD1 (5 bases). Trimming stripped 5 bases from V and 8 bases from J, with 24 bases between. Looked up from germline, CDR1 is MNHEY and CDR2 is SMNVEV (reference sequence). This CDR3 spans 16 amino acids. CDR3 sequence (DNA): TGTGCCAGCAGTCCCACCCATGCAGGGCCATTCTCCGGCTACACCTTC. It is translated as CASSPTHAGPFSGYTF.

The chain employs TRBV5-1 and TRBJ2-1; TRBD1 agrees at 8 bases. The trim removed 4 bases at V and 5 bases at J, leaving 14 bases unmatched. The CDR3 sequence is 17 residues long. Germline CDR1 is SGHRS and CDR2 is YFSETQ. The CDR3 reads CASSLGAGTGLNNEQFF. Written as DNA, the CDR3 is TGCGCCAGCAGCCTGGGCGCAGGGACAGGACTGAACAATGAGCAGTTCTTC.

The chain joins TRBV29-1 to TRBJ2-7; 10 bases match TRBD1. CDR3 length: 13 residues. Germline assignment: CDR1 SQVTM and CDR2 ANQGSEA. Losses at the gene ends were 7 bases for V and 6 bases for J; bases not matched to a gene: 9. CDR3 DNA: TGCAGCGCCGGACAGGGGGAAAGCTCCGAGCAGTACTTC. Amino acids: CSAGQGESSEQYF.

J is TRBJ1-2 and V is TRBV7-2; D gene ambiguous. The CDR3 consists of 14 residues. The germline gives CDR1 SGHTA, CDR2 FQGNSA. Trimming shortened V by 1 base and J by 4 bases, and 10 bases separated the two germline ends. CDR3 sequence reads: CASSLGLQTYGYTF. The CDR3 DNA sequence: TGTGCCAGCAGCTTAGGGTTACAAACCTATGGCTACACCTTC. The whole variable domain, remainder taken from reference TRBV7-2 and TRBJ1-2, is GAGVSQSPSNKVTEKGKDVELRCDPISGHTALYWYRQSLGQGLEFLIYFQGNSAPDKSGLPSDRFSAERTGGSVSTLTIQRTQQEDSAVYLCASSLGLQTYGYTFGSGTRLTVV.

This clone showed up just a few times. The chain employs TRBV6-4 and TRBJ1-5, with a weak D call TRBD1 (5 bases). CDR1 and CDR2 from the germline V gene are MRHNA and SNTAGT. Trimming took 5 bases from V and 0 from J, leaving 5 bases between them. The CDR3 length is 13 residues. This CDR3 is CASSRGSNQPQHF. In DNA, the CDR3 is TGTGCCAGCAGTAGGGGTAGCAATCAGCCCCAGCATTTT.

The chain combines TRBV7-2 with TRBJ2-1; TRBD1 matches 7 bases. The CDR3 runs 17 residues. V lost 1 base to trimming and J lost 5 bases; unmatched junction nucleotides: 11. Germline V gene lookup returns CDR1 SGHTA and CDR2 FQGNSA. CDR3 sequence: CASSLETPGRGNNEQFF. The CDR3 nucleotides read TGTGCCAGCAGCTTAGAAACCCCTGGCAGGGGGAACAATGAGCAGTTCTTC.

V usage is TRBV2 and J usage is TRBJ1-3; D unclear. The CDR3 runs to 18 residues. Per the germline V gene, CDR1 is SNHLY and CDR2 is FYNNEI. Trimming removed 1 base from V and 0 bases from J, with 16 bases in between. Written as DNA, the CDR3 is TGTGCCAGCAGTGAAGAGGGAGGGCAAGCACTCTCTGGAAACACCATATATTTT. It translates to CASSEEGGQALSGNTIYF.

The CDR3 DNA reads TGCGCCAGCAGCCCAGGTGGCCTACGTTACCAGTACGAGCAGTACTTC. As protein: CASSPGGLRYQYEQYF. The chain is built from TRBV5-1 and TRBJ2-7; D call uncertain. The CDR3 extends over 16 amino acids. The V end was cut by 4 bases, the J end by 4 bases, with 21 bases between. The V gene's germline CDR1 is SGHRS and CDR2 YFSETQ.